This TCR beta chain comes out of a study of regulatory T cells in long-lasting Graves disease. Findings and limits, study-wide: Among samples with persistent disease, TRBV28, TRBJ1-2 and TRBJ2-5 were favored.

Trimming shortened V by 2 bases and J by 4 bases, and 10 bases separated the two germline ends. CDR1 is SGHRS and CDR2 is YFSETQ in the germline V gene. This CDR3 comprises 13 residues. There are many counts of this clonotype. Its antigen is undetermined. The authors built TCR beta libraries using iRepertoire HTBI primers and Arm-PCR of CDR3 regions. TCRdb fed the multiplex PCR reads into MiXCR, producing one record per CDR3 protein. This table has roughly 450,000 distinct CDR3 sequences, 20% to 25% appearing once. Described time point: persistent/refractory GD, antithyroid drugs over 5 years with positive TRAb. PBMC RNA was the source of the TCR library.

The sequencing used peripheral blood mononuclear cells (PBMCs), collected when the disease was refractory, from a patient treated with antithyroid drugs. V and J are TRBV5-1 and TRBJ2-7; a possible D gene is TRBD1 (6 bases). This TCR came from a female donor with Graves disease. As DNA, the CDR3 is TGCGCCAGCAGCTTCGAGGACAGATACGAGCAGTACTTC. Its translation is CASSFEDRYEQYF.